This T cell receptor (beta chain) emerged from a study of control samples from healthy donors and cancer patients. V was cut by 4 bases and J by 7 bases, with 17 bases left in between. The CDR3 contains 16 residues. Per germline, CDR1 SNHLY and CDR2 FYNNEI. Data came from immunoSEQ multiplex PCR; TCRdb stores just in-frame clones and leaves some out. The table records around 140,000 clones, about nine tenths of them present only once. This TCR was sampled from a man aged 18 to 35 in good health. The V call is TRBV2, the J call TRBJ1-6, with a weak D call TRBD1 (5 bases). The sample was blood. DNA for the CDR3: TGTGCCAGCAGTGTGGCCGGGACCGGTAGGAATTCACCCCTCCACTTT. This sequence encodes CASSVAGTGRNSPLHF.